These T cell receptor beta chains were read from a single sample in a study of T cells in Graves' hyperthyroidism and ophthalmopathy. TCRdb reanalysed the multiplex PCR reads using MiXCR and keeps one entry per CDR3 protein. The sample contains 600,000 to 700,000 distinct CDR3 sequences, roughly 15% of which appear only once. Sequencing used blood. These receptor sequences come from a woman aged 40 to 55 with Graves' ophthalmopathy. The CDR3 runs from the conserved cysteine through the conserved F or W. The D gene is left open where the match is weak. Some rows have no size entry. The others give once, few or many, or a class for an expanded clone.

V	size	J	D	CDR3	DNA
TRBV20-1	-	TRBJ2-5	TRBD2	CSANTGTSGTKTQYF	TGCAGTGCTAATACCGGGACTAGCGGGACGAAGACCCAGTACTTC
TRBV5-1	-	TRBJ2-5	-	CASSSNAAPQETQYF	TGCGCCAGCAGCTCTAATGCAGCCCCCCAAGAGACCCAGTACTTC
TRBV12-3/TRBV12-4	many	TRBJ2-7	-	CASSLTWSEQYF	TGTGCCAGCAGTTTAACGTGGTCCGAGCAGTACTTC
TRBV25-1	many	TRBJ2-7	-	CASSEYNRDEQYF	TGTGCCAGCAGTGAATATAACAGGGACGAGCAGTACTTC
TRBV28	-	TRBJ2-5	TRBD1	CASSPIPMAGTGSETQYF	TGTGCCAGCAGTCCCATCCCCATGGCCGGGACAGGGTCCGAGACCCAGTACTTC
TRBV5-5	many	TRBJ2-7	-	CASSMTLQSSYEQYF	TGTGCCAGCAGCATGACACTGCAGAGCTCCTACGAGCAGTACTTC
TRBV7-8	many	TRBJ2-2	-	CASSLGWMTGELFF	TGTGCCAGCAGCTTAGGTTGGATGACCGGGGAGCTGTTTTTT
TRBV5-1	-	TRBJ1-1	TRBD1	CASGPGTGKDTEAFF	TGCGCCAGCGGCCCAGGGACAGGGAAAGACACTGAAGCTTTCTTT
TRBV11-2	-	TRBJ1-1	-	CASSLGGAGRVNTEAFF	TGTGCCAGCAGCTTAGGGGGTGCGGGCAGGGTAAACACTGAAGCTTTCTTT
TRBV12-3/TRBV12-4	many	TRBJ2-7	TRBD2	CASSLGSGRAIEQYF	TGTGCCAGCAGTTTAGGTAGCGGGAGGGCAATCGAGCAGTACTTC
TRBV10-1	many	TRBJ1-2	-	CASSESTGWHGYTF	TGCGCCAGCAGTGAGTCAACAGGGTGGCATGGCTACACCTTC
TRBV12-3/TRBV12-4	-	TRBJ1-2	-	CASSEAGTAYGYTF	TGTGCCAGCAGTGAGGCCGGGACCGCCTATGGCTACACCTTC
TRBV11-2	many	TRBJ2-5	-	CASSLAGQTQETQYF	TGTGCCAGCAGCTTAGCCGGACAGACACAAGAGACCCAGTACTTC
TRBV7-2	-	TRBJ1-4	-	CASSLGGVNEKLFF	TGTGCCAGCAGCTTAGGCGGAGTTAATGAAAAACTGTTTTTT
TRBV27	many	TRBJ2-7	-	CASSYGTDSMYEQYF	TGTGCCAGCAGTTATGGGACCGACTCGATGTACGAGCAGTACTTC
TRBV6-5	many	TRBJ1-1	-	CASSYSGRVDTEAFF	TGTGCCAGCAGTTACTCGGGCAGGGTGGACACTGAAGCTTTCTTT
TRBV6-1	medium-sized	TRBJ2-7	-	CASSVTTSSYEQYF	TGTGCCAGCAGTGTCACCACGAGCTCCTACGAGCAGTACTTC
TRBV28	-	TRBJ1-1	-	CASSFGGGGFTEAFF	TGTGCCAGCAGTTTTGGGGGAGGGGGTTTCACTGAAGCTTTCTTT
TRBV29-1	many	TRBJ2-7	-	CSVTPGPLGNEQYF	TGCAGCGTTACACCAGGCCCCCTAGGGAACGAGCAGTACTTC
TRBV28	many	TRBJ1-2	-	CASSLSIGHYGYTF	TGTGCCAGCAGTTTATCAATTGGGCACTATGGCTACACCTTC
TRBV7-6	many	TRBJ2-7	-	CASSLDHEQYF	TGTGCCAGCAGCTTAGACCACGAGCAGTACTTC
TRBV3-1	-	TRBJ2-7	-	CASSQDTGGSEQYF	TGTGCCAGCAGCCAAGATACGGGGGGCAGTGAGCAGTACTTC
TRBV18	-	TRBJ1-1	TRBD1	CASPPLQGQLMNTEAFF	TGTGCCAGCCCACCACTACAGGGACAGCTCATGAACACTGAAGCTTTCTTT
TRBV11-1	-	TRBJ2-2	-	CASSPQGLTLSTGELFF	TGTGCCAGCAGCCCCCAAGGGCTAACTCTGTCCACCGGGGAGCTGTTTTTT
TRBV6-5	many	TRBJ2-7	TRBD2	CASSYSAPSGDSYEQYF	TGTGCCAGCAGTTACTCGGCCCCTAGCGGGGACTCCTACGAGCAGTACTTC
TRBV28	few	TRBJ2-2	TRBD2	CASSPEAGRARGWELFF	TGTGCCAGCAGTCCCGAAGCGGGAAGGGCTCGTGGCTGGGAGCTGTTTTTT
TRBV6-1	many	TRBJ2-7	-	CASSEQDLGFYEQYF	TGTGCCAGCAGTGAACAGGATTTGGGATTCTACGAGCAGTACTTC
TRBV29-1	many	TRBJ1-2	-	CSAGSEGYTF	TGCAGCGCCGGAAGTGAGGGCTACACCTTC
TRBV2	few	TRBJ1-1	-	CASRRGSGGEAFF	TGTGCCAGCAGAAGGGGCTCGGGCGGTGAAGCTTTCTTT
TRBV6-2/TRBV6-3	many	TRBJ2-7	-	CAIGDVGYEQYF	TGTGCCATAGGGGACGTCGGCTACGAGCAGTACTTC
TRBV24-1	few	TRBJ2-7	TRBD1	CATSDRQGREQYF	TGTGCCACCAGTGACAGACAGGGTCGCGAGCAGTACTTC
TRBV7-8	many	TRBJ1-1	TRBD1	CASSPRDRMNTEAFF	TGTGCCAGCAGCCCAAGGGACAGGATGAACACTGAAGCTTTCTTT
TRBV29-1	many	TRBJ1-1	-	CSVERTMNTEAFF	TGCAGCGTTGAAAGGACGATGAACACTGAAGCTTTCTTT
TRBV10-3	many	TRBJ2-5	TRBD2	CAIKSAGETETQYF	TGTGCCATCAAATCGGCGGGAGAGACGGAGACCCAGTACTTC
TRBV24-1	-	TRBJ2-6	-	CASSHQGSGANVLTF	TGTGCCAGCAGCCACCAGGGGTCTGGGGCCAACGTCCTGACTTTC
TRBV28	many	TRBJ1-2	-	CASSFGHSANYGYTF	TGTGCCAGCAGTTTTGGGCATTCAGCTAACTATGGCTACACCTTC
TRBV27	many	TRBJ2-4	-	CASSSPGAKNIQYF	TGTGCCAGCAGTTCCCCGGGTGCCAAAAACATTCAGTACTTC
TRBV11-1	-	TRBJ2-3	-	CASSSPGVGTDTQYF	TGTGCCAGCAGCTCCCCGGGGGTGGGCACAGATACGCAGTATTTT
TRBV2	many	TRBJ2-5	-	CASSVTGQETQYF	TGTGCCAGCAGTGTTACAGGCCAAGAGACCCAGTACTTC
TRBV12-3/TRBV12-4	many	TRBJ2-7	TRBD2	CASSPGLESYEQYF	TGTGCCAGCAGTCCGGGACTAGAGTCCTACGAGCAGTACTTC
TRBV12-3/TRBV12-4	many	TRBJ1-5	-	CASTRNSNQPQHF	TGTGCCAGCACGCGGAATAGCAATCAGCCCCAGCATTTT
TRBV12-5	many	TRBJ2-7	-	CASGLGRIYEQYF	TGTGCTAGTGGTTTGGGACGGATTTACGAGCAGTACTTC
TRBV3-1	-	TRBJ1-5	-	CASSGGLDQPQHF	TGTGCCAGCAGCGGGGGCTTAGATCAGCCCCAGCATTTT
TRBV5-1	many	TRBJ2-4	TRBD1	CASSFEGTENIQYF	TGCGCCAGCAGCTTCGAGGGGACAGAAAACATTCAGTACTTC
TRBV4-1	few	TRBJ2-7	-	CASSPQTNGGYEQYF	TGCGCCAGCAGCCCCCAAACGAACGGGGGCTACGAGCAGTACTTC
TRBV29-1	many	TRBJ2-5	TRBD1	CSTGTGDTLGTQYF	TGCAGCACTGGGACAGGGGACACCCTAGGGACCCAGTACTTC
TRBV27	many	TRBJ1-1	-	CASSFGGLTEAFF	TGTGCCAGCAGTTTTGGGGGGCTCACTGAAGCTTTCTTT
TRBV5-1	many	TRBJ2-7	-	CASSLDLGEQYF	TGTGCCAGCAGCTTAGACCTGGGTGAGCAGTACTTC
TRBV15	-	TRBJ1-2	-	CATSRGSGTYGYTF	TGTGCCACCAGCAGAGGGTCCGGGACCTATGGCTACACCTTC
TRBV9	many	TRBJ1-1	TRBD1	CASTPGDSNTEAFF	TGTGCCAGCACCCCTGGGGACAGTAACACTGAAGCTTTCTTT
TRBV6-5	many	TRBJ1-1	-	CASSWAQSRAEAFF	TGTGCCAGCAGTTGGGCTCAGTCTAGGGCTGAAGCTTTCTTT
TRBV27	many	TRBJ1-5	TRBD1	CASSPLLTGTVPNQPQHF	TGTGCCAGCAGCCCCCTACTGACCGGGACAGTGCCCAATCAGCCCCAGCATTTT
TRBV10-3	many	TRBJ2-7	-	CAISEDGYEQYF	TGTGCCATCAGTGAAGACGGGTACGAGCAGTACTTC
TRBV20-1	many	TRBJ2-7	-	CSARGAGSYEQYF	TGCAGTGCTAGGGGGGCAGGCTCCTACGAGCAGTACTTC
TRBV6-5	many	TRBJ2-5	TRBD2	CASSHGGLAGGIQETQYF	TGTGCCAGCAGTCACGGGGGACTAGCGGGAGGTATCCAAGAGACCCAGTACTTC
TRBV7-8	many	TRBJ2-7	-	CASSLMPGADEQYF	TGTGCCAGCAGCTTAATGCCGGGGGCGGACGAGCAGTACTTC
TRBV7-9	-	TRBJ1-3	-	CASRTDGGNTIYF	TGTGCCAGCAGGACCGACGGGGGAAACACCATATATTTT
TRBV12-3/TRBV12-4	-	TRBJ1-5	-	CASSLAETNQPQHF	TGTGCCAGCAGTTTAGCAGAAACCAATCAGCCCCAGCATTTT
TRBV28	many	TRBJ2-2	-	CASSRLDTGELFF	TGTGCCAGCAGCCGACTCGACACCGGGGAGCTGTTTTTT
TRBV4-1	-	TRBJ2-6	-	CASSLTAGQRYSGANVLTF	TGCGCCAGCAGTCTGACGGCGGGACAGAGATACTCTGGGGCCAACGTCCTGACTTTC